Shown below are 31 T cell receptor beta chains from a single sample sequenced in a study of identical twins. A single record per CDR3 protein comes from TCRdb applying MiXCR to the 5' RACE reads. The sample holds under 800,000 distinct CDR3 sequences, 20% to 25% seen once. A further study also used this sample, focusing on T cells expressing NK-cell markers.

The specimen sequenced was PBMCs. The receptors were gathered from a woman aged 18 to 35 in good health.

The chain links TRBV9 to TRBJ2-6; D may be TRBD1 (9 bases). The V end was cut by 2 bases, the J end by 0 bases, with 15 bases between. This CDR3 has 18 residues. Germline V lookup: CDR1 SGDLS, CDR2 YYNGEE. The CDR3 here is CASSVRGDRVSGANVLTF. Written as DNA, the CDR3 is TGTGCCAGCAGCGTGCGGGGGGACAGGGTCTCTGGGGCCAACGTCCTGACTTTC.

The chain links TRBV6-6 to TRBJ2-7, with D possibly TRBD1 on 6 matching bases. Germline V lookup: CDR1 MNHNY, CDR2 SVGAGI (reference sequence). The CDR3 has 12 residues. The V gene lost 7 bases and the J gene lost 3 bases, with 10 bases spanning the gap. This CDR3 is CASMTGFYEQYF. CDR3 coding DNA: TGTGCCAGCATGACAGGATTCTACGAGCAGTACTTC.

V and J are TRBV4-3 and TRBJ2-7, with TRBD1 matching over 8 bases. Germline V gene data show CDR1 as LGHNA and CDR2 as YSLEER. V lost 1 base, J lost 3 bases, and 17 bases stayed unmatched. The CDR3 covers 19 residues. The CDR3: CASSQASRPSRGLGYEQYF. DNA for the CDR3: TGCGCCAGCAGCCAAGCCTCACGGCCCTCCAGGGGGCTTGGCTACGAGCAGTACTTC.

This clonotype was detected only a few times. V usage is TRBV20-1 and J usage is TRBJ2-1; TRBD2 might be the D (6 bases). The CDR3 has 13 amino acids. Trimming removed 7 bases at V and 6 bases at J, with 16 bases between. CDR1 and CDR2 (germline): DFQATT, SNEGSKA (reference sequence). CDR3 sequence: CSVHPGLSNEQFF. CDR3 in DNA: TGCAGTGTTCACCCGGGACTCTCCAATGAGCAGTTCTTC.

The J gene is TRBJ2-1, the V gene TRBV13; possibly TRBD1 for D (6 bases). The CDR3 length is 13 residues. Trimming cost V 6 bases and J 4 bases, with 10 bases left between them. In germline, CDR1 is PRHDT, CDR2 FYEKMQ (reference sequence). CDR3 region: CASRDSGYNEQFF. As DNA, the CDR3 is TGTGCCAGCAGGGACAGCGGATACAATGAGCAGTTCTTC.

The chain uses TRBV4-3 and TRBJ2-7; 7 nucleotides agree with TRBD2. CDR1 and CDR2 from the germline V gene are LGHNA and YSLEER. With V trimmed by 1 base and J by 7 bases, 10 bases remained unmatched. The CDR3 spans 15 residues. This CDR3 reads CASSQGVGWGGEQYF. DNA of the CDR3: TGCGCCAGCAGCCAAGGCGTGGGCTGGGGGGGGGAGCAGTACTTC.

This clonotype has a handful of counts. The rearrangement links TRBV11-2 to TRBJ2-1, with D possibly TRBD2 on 6 matching bases. Trimming stripped 5 bases from V and 8 bases from J, with 10 bases between. Germline assignment: CDR1 SGHAT and CDR2 FQNNGV. The CDR3 has 12 residues. CDR3 residues: CASSGTGDEQFF. The CDR3 DNA follows: TGTGCCAGCAGCGGGACGGGGGATGAGCAGTTCTTC.

Ten or more counts support this clonotype. The rearrangement links TRBV5-5 to TRBJ2-7; TRBD1 is a possible D gene (5 bases). CDR1 and CDR2 from the germline V gene are SGHKS and YYEKEE (reference sequence). Trimming removed 4 bases from V and 6 bases from J, with 11 bases in between. This CDR3 contains 12 residues. CDR3 loop: CASSTLRGEQYF. CDR3 sequence (DNA): TGTGCCAGCAGCACCCTAAGGGGCGAGCAGTACTTC.

This chain connects TRBV10-3 to TRBJ2-3; D is possibly TRBD1 (5 bases). Trimming took 8 bases from V and 7 from J, leaving 19 bases between them. CDR3 length equals 14 residues. CDR1 and CDR2 (germline): ENHRY, SYGVKD. The CDR3 region has the DNA TGTGCCATCCAGGGAAATGGCCTTAGCCATACGCAGTATTTT. Amino acid sequence: CAIQGNGLSHTQYF.

The rearrangement joins TRBV5-1 to TRBJ2-3; the D is unclear. Trimming cost V 4 bases and J 2 bases, with 14 bases left between them. Germline V gene lookup returns CDR1 SGHRS and CDR2 YFSETQ. CDR3 length: 15 residues. The CDR3 bases are TGCGCCAGCAGCCTACAGTTCGGTGTCACAGATACGCAGTATTTT. Encoded protein: CASSLQFGVTDTQYF. The full variable domain, rest sourced from reference TRBV5-1 and TRBJ2-3, is KAGVTQTPRYLIKTRGQQVTLSCSPISGHRSVSWYQQTPGQGLQFLFEYFSETQRNKGNFPGRFSGRQFSNSRSEMNVSTLELGDSALYLCASSLQFGVTDTQYFGPGTRLTVL.

This clonotype occurred a few times. The chain couples TRBV20-1 to TRBJ1-1, with a weak D call TRBD1 (6 bases). Trimming took off 0 bases at V and 5 bases at J, with 16 bases between the two ends. This CDR3 has 15 amino acids. Germline V lookup: CDR1 DFQATT, CDR2 SNEGSKA (reference sequence). The DNA of the CDR3 is TGCAGTGCTAGAGAGGGAGGGGGAGGGCAGACTGAAGCTTTCTTT. Protein sequence: CSAREGGGGQTEAFF.

A few counts support this clonotype. This chain joins TRBV6-1 and TRBJ2-7, with 9 positions matching TRBD2. This CDR3 has 13 amino acids. Trimming at V came to 8 bases and at J to 0 bases, leaving 2 bases not matched to a gene. Germline CDR1 MNHNS, CDR2 SASEGT. The CDR3 protein is CASAREGSYEQYF. The CDR3 DNA reads TGTGCCAGCGCGCGGGAGGGCTCCTACGAGCAGTACTTC.

The chain has TRBV5-4 and TRBJ2-3; 9 positions match TRBD1. The CDR3 has 13 residues. The V gene's germline CDR1 is SGHNT and CDR2 YYREEE (reference sequence). V lost 1 base to trimming and J lost 9 bases; unmatched junction nucleotides: 3. The CDR3 here is CASSLWDRETQYF. The CDR3, as DNA: TGTGCCAGCAGCTTGTGGGACAGGGAGACGCAGTATTTT.

The chain carries TRBV7-3 and TRBJ2-7; TRBD2 aligns across 11 bases. V lost 8 bases to trimming and J lost 6 bases; unmatched junction nucleotides: 6. CDR1 is SGHTA, CDR2 FQGTGA, per germline. The CDR3 contains 13 residues. CDR3 residues: CASALAGGTEQYF. CDR3 nucleotide sequence: TGTGCCAGCGCCCTAGCGGGAGGCACCGAGCAGTACTTC.

This rearrangement joins TRBV9 to TRBJ2-7; D is possibly TRBD1 or TRBD2 (6 bases each). The V end was cut by 0 bases, the J end by 4 bases, with 17 bases between. The CDR3 sequence is 16 residues long. Per germline, CDR1 SGDLS and CDR2 YYNGEE. The CDR3 loop reads CASSVEWGAPLYEQYF. The CDR3 nucleotides are TGTGCCAGCAGCGTAGAATGGGGGGCCCCTCTTTACGAGCAGTACTTC.

This rearrangement joins TRBV6-2 or TRBV6-3 to TRBJ2-2; D gene uncertain. Germline V gives CDR1 MNHEY, CDR2 SVGEGT. The CDR3 covers 14 residues. V dropped 7 bases and J dropped 1 base, with 10 bases sitting between them. CDR3 in DNA: TGTGCCAGCACATTCAGGTGGAACACCGGGGAGCTGTTTTTT. Amino acids: CASTFRWNTGELFF.

In this sample, this clonotype turned up a few times. CDR3 loop: CATHVGTSNEKLFF. DNA for the CDR3: TGTGCCACGCATGTCGGGACTTCAAATGAAAAACTGTTTTTT. The chain employs TRBV12-3 or TRBV12-4 and TRBJ1-4; a weak D match, TRBD1 (5 bases). This CDR3 comprises 14 residues. Trimming pared 10 bases from V and 5 bases from J, leaving 17 bases between.

This clonotype was picked up a small number of times. The chain has TRBV20-1 and TRBJ2-7; weak D call: TRBD2 (6 bases). Trimming removed 0 bases at V and 4 bases at J, with 13 bases between. The CDR3 has 14 residues. Germline V lookup: CDR1 DFQATT, CDR2 SNEGSKA (reference sequence). The CDR3 is CSARDLGGAYEQYF. CDR3 nucleotides: TGCAGTGCTAGAGATCTTGGCGGGGCTTACGAGCAGTACTTC.

This clonotype was found a few times. V is TRBV11-1 and J is TRBJ2-7; tentatively, D is TRBD1 or TRBD2 (5 bases each). The CDR3 length is 18 residues. Germline CDR1 SGHAT, CDR2 FQDESV (reference sequence). Trimming shortened V by 3 bases and J by 5 bases, and 26 bases separated the two germline ends. CDR3 sequence: CASSFPSDFGTSGHEQYF. As DNA, the CDR3 is TGTGCCAGCAGCTTTCCCTCTGACTTCGGGACCAGCGGCCACGAGCAGTACTTC.

This clonotype has more than one count but fewer than ten. The V call is TRBV20-1, the J call TRBJ2-3, with 8 bases that match TRBD1. This CDR3 is built from 14 residues. Germline CDR1 reads DFQATT; CDR2 reads SNEGSKA (reference sequence). V shed 3 bases, J shed 4 bases, and the junction held 6 bases outside the gene matches. The CDR3 nucleotides read TGCAGTGCTAGTCTGGACAGGGTAGCAGATACGCAGTATTTT. Its translation: CSASLDRVADTQYF.

The chain links TRBV20-1 to TRBJ2-7; 7 bases are a match to TRBD2. The CDR3 is 15 residues long. V was clipped by 3 bases and J by 0 bases; unmatched bases: 8. Looked up from germline, CDR1 is DFQATT and CDR2 is SNEGSKA (reference sequence). The CDR3 sequence: CSASQGLVSSYEQYF. CDR3 DNA sequence: TGCAGTGCTAGCCAAGGACTAGTGAGCTCCTACGAGCAGTACTTC.

There are a few counts of this clonotype. V usage is TRBV11-2 and J usage is TRBJ2-2; 12 nucleotides align to TRBD2. The germline V gene encodes CDR1 SGHAT and CDR2 FQNNGV. CDR3 length: 19 amino acids. The V and J ends lost 7 bases and 7 bases, in that order; junction bases with no gene match: 19. The CDR3 sequence is CASTLYEASGRAMYGELFF. DNA for the CDR3: TGTGCCAGCACCCTATACGAGGCTAGCGGGAGGGCGATGTACGGGGAGCTGTTTTTT.

In nucleotides, the CDR3 is TGCAGTGCTAGAGTCCTCGCTCGGGATACGCAGTATTTT. Its protein is CSARVLARDTQYF. The rearrangement uses TRBV20-1 and TRBJ2-3; no clear D. The germline V gene encodes CDR1 DFQATT and CDR2 SNEGSKA (reference sequence). The length of the CDR3 is 13 residues. The V gene lost 1 base and the J gene lost 6 bases, with 11 bases spanning the gap.

The gene calls are TRBV4-3 and TRBJ2-1; D is unresolved. Per the germline V gene, CDR1 is LGHNA and CDR2 is YSLEER. This CDR3 is 13 amino acids long. The germline V and J ends were trimmed by 1 base and 6 bases, with 7 bases remaining between them. The CDR3 DNA reads TGCGCCAGCAGCCAAGGACCGTTCAATGAGCAGTTCTTC. It yields the protein CASSQGPFNEQFF.

The gene calls are TRBV27 and TRBJ2-7; D may be TRBD2 (6 bases). Trimming removed 2 bases from V and 3 bases from J, with 14 bases in between. The CDR3 sequence is 15 residues long. CDR1 is MNHEY and CDR2 is SMNVEV in the germline V gene (reference sequence). The CDR3 protein is CASSLRAGPFYEQYF. The CDR3 DNA follows: TGTGCCAGCAGTTTAAGGGCGGGGCCCTTCTACGAGCAGTACTTC.

This clonotype was observed a handful of times. This sequence joins TRBV20-1 and TRBJ2-3; 13 bases are shared with TRBD2. The CDR3 is 15 amino acids. The germline V gene has CDR1 DFQATT and CDR2 SNEGSKA (reference sequence). The V segment lost 2 bases and the J segment 4 bases; nucleotides outside the gene matches: 3. The CDR3 coding sequence is TGCAGTGCTAGATCGGGACTAGCGGGGTCAGATACGCAGTATTTT. This translates into CSARSGLAGSDTQYF.

The chain recombines TRBV4-1 with TRBJ2-3, with 9 bases lining up with TRBD1. Trimming cost V 4 bases and J 5 bases; bases outside gene matches: 7. The germline CDR1 and CDR2 sequences are MGHRA and YSYEKL. The CDR3 has 15 amino acids. CDR3 DNA sequence: TGCGCCAGCAGCCCGACTACAGGGGGCCAAGATACGCAGTATTTT. This sequence encodes CASSPTTGGQDTQYF.

In its sample, this clonotype was seen many times. This chain connects TRBV12-3 or TRBV12-4 to TRBJ2-3; the match to TRBD2 covers 10 bases. V gave up 6 bases and J gave up 4 bases; unmatched junction bases: 10. The CDR3 runs to 16 residues. For the CDR3, the DNA is TGTGCCAGCAGGGCATCCCTAGCGGGAGTCGCAGATACGCAGTATTTT. This codes for CASRASLAGVADTQYF.

The sample holds many counts of this clonotype. The genes are TRBV20-1 and TRBJ2-3; possible D gene TRBD2, 5 bases. The CDR3 loop spans 13 amino acids. Germline CDR1 and CDR2: DFQATT and SNEGSKA (reference sequence). With 2 bases removed from V and 5 bases from J, the gap between germline ends came to 11 bases. The CDR3 DNA follows: TGCAGTGCTAGACCCTCCGGAGGAGATACGCAGTATTTT. This encodes CSARPSGGDTQYF.

Ten or more counts support this clonotype. The chain combines TRBV5-1 with TRBJ1-5, with D tentatively TRBD1 (5 bases). The ends were cut back, 3 bases at V and 5 bases at J, with 9 bases in the middle. The CDR3 is 13 amino acids. The germline CDR1 and CDR2 sequences are SGHRS and YFSETQ. CDR3 region: CASSSGRDQPQHF. CDR3 DNA: TGCGCCAGCAGCTCGGGACGGGATCAGCCCCAGCATTTT.

V and J are TRBV15 and TRBJ2-3; D unresolved. CDR1 LNHNV and CDR2 YYDKDF come from the germline V gene (reference sequence). The CDR3 is 14 residues long. V gave up 1 base and J gave up 5 bases, with 10 bases separating them. The CDR3 reads CATSRGGDVDTQYF. For the CDR3, the DNA is TGTGCCACCAGCAGAGGTGGTGATGTAGATACGCAGTATTTT.